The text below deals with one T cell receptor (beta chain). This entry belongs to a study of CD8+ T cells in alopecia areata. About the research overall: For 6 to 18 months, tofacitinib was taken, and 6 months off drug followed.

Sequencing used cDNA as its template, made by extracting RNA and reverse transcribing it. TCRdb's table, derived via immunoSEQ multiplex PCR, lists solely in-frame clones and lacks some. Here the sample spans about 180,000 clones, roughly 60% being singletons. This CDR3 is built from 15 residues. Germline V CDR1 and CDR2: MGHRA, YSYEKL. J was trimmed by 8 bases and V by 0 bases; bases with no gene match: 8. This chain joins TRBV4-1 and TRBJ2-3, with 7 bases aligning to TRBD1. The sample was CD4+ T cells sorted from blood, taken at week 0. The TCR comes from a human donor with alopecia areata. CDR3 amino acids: CASSQDFGQDRTQYF. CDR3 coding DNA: TGCGCCAGCAGCCAAGATTTTGGACAGGATCGTACGCAGTATTTT.